These T cell receptor beta chains were read from a single sample in a study of blood T cell repertoires in COVID-19. Libraries were prepared by immunoSEQ multiplex PCR; TCRdb keeps only in-frame clonotypes and omits some of them. The table records about 230,000 clones, around 84% of them present only once. Material for sequencing was peripheral blood. The receptors were gathered from a man aged 45-60 years with COVID-19, enrolled during active disease. The CDR3 runs from the conserved cysteine through the conserved F or W. The order of the fields is D gene, J gene, clone size, V gene, CDR3 DNA, CDR3 protein. The D gene is left open where the match is weak. Clone size is not always given. Where it is, it says once, few, many or a class for expanded clones.

>-|TRBJ2-2|-|TRBV7-2
TGTGCCAGCAGCCCCTGGCAGGGTGCCGGGGAGCTGTTTTTT
CASSPWQGAGELFF
>-|TRBJ2-1|-|TRBV6-5
TGTGCCAGCAGTTATCAGGGGAGCTCCTACAATGAGCAGTTCTTC
CASSYQGSSYNEQFF
>-|TRBJ1-1|few|TRBV18
TGTGCCAGCTCACTCGGAGGGGACACTGAAGCTTTCTTT
CASSLGGDTEAFF
>-|TRBJ2-2|-|TRBV7-2
TGTGCCAGCAGCTTAGTTAGGAACACCGGGGAGCTGTTTTTT
CASSLVRNTGELFF
>-|TRBJ1-2|few|TRBV4-1
TGCGCCAGCAGCCAAGACAGGACTAACTATGGCTACACCTTC
CASSQDRTNYGYTF
>-|TRBJ2-7|-|TRBV7-9
TGTGCCAGCAGCCCGAGCTGGTACGAGCAGTACTTC
CASSPSWYEQYF
>-|TRBJ1-1|few|TRBV10-1
TGCGCCAAACCTCAGGGTTACCTACGAAAAGCTTTCTTT
CAKPQGYLRKAFF
>TRBD1|TRBJ2-7|-|TRBV5-1
TGCGCCAGCAGCTTAGGGACAGGGGTAATTACCTACGAGCAGTACTTC
CASSLGTGVITYEQYF
>-|TRBJ2-1|-|TRBV12-3/TRBV12-4
TGTGCCAGCAGTCAGGGTTTCGATGAGCAGTTCTTC
CASSQGFDEQFF
>-|TRBJ2-7|-|TRBV19
TGTGCCAGTAGTACCAGACCTCCGACAGGATTTACCTCCTACGAGCAGTACTTC
CASSTRPPTGFTSYEQYF
>-|TRBJ2-5|-|TRBV19
TGTGCCAGTAGTATACTGGGTCTGGAGGAGACCCAGTACTTC
CASSILGLEETQYF
>-|TRBJ1-1|-|TRBV3-1/TRBV3-2
TGTGCCAGCAGCCAATATAACACTGAAGCTTTCTTT
CASSQYNTEAFF
>-|TRBJ1-5|-|TRBV7-9
TGTGCCAGCAGCTTGGCCGGTAGGGGAAGGCAGCCCCAGCATTTT
CASSLAGRGRQPQHF
>TRBD1|TRBJ2-1|few|TRBV6-5
TGTGCCAGCTCTAACAGGGGAAACAATGAGCAGTTCTTC
CASSNRGNNEQFF
>TRBD1|TRBJ1-1|-|TRBV4-2
TGTGCCAGCAGCCCCGTGACAGGGGGCATTGGTGAAGCTTTCTTT
CASSPVTGGIGEAFF
>TRBD1|TRBJ2-2|-|TRBV3-1/TRBV3-2
TGTGCCAGCAACCCGACAGGGTGGACCGGGGAGCTGTTTTTT
CASNPTGWTGELFF
>TRBD1|TRBJ1-5|once|TRBV19
TGTGCCACCAACCCATACGGGACAGGGCCCAATCAGCCCCAGCATTTT
CATNPYGTGPNQPQHF
>-|TRBJ2-5|-|TRBV2
TGTGCCAGCTCGAACGCTAGAGGGGGTGGCAGCTCCACAGAGACCCAGTACTTC
CASSNARGGGSSTETQYF
>TRBD1|TRBJ1-2|-|TRBV2
TGTGCCAGCAGTGAACGACAGGGGGATGGCTACACCTTC
CASSERQGDGYTF
>TRBD1|TRBJ1-6|-|TRBV6-5
TGTGCCAGCAAAGGACAGGATTCACCCCTCCACTTT
CASKGQDSPLHF
>TRBD1|TRBJ1-5|-|TRBV30
TGTGCCTGGAGTAGGGGGCCAGGGGTCTTACAGCCCCAGCATTTT
CAWSRGPGVLQPQHF
>-|TRBJ1-5|-|TRBV4-3
TGCGCCAGCAGCCAAGATCCCTCCGGCAATCAGCCCCAGCATTTT
CASSQDPSGNQPQHF
>-|TRBJ2-7|once|TRBV12-5
TGTGCTAGTGGCTCCGCTAGGGGCGAGCAGTACTTC
CASGSARGEQYF
>-|TRBJ2-3|-|TRBV6-6
TGTGCCAGCAGAAAGGACAGTACCACCACAGATACGCAGTATTTT
CASRKDSTTTDTQYF
>TRBD1|TRBJ1-2|-|TRBV6-5
TGTGCCAGCAGATTACAGGGGGCCGTATACTATGGCTACACCTTC
CASRLQGAVYYGYTF
>-|TRBJ1-5|-|TRBV7-3
TGTGCCAGCAGCTTAGAACAGAATAGCAATCAGCCCCAGCATTTT
CASSLEQNSNQPQHF
>-|TRBJ1-2|-|TRBV5-6
TGTGCCAGCAGCTTGCGGCAGGGGATTTTTAACTATGGCTACACCTTC
CASSLRQGIFNYGYTF
>-|TRBJ1-6|-|TRBV28
TGTGCCAGCAGTCCCCCGGACAGAGAGTATTCACCCCTCCACTTT
CASSPPDREYSPLHF
>-|TRBJ1-1|-|TRBV27
TGTGCCAGCAGTTGGGGAGGTTTGAACACTGAAGCTTTCTTT
CASSWGGLNTEAFF
>TRBD2|TRBJ2-7|-|TRBV7-9
TGTGCCAGCAGCTTAGCGGCGGGACTAGCGGGAGTCGAGCAGTACTTC
CASSLAAGLAGVEQYF
>-|TRBJ1-1|-|TRBV6-5
TGTGCCAGCAGTTACTCGATGGGGGGCACTGAAGCTTTCTTT
CASSYSMGGTEAFF